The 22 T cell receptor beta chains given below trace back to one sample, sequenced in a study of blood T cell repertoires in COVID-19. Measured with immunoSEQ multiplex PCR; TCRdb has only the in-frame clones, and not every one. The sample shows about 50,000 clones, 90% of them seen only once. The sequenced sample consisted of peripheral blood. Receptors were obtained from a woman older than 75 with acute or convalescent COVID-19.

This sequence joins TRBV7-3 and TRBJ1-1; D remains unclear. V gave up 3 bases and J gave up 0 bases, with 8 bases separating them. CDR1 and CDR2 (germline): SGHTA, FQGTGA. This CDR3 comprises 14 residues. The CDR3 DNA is TGTGCCAGCAGCTTGAGCCAAATGAACACTGAAGCTTTCTTT. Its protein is CASSLSQMNTEAFF.

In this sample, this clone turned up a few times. The CDR3 here is CASSPFTGYEQYF. CDR3 nucleotide sequence: TGCGCCAGCAGCCCTTTTACCGGCTACGAGCAGTACTTC. The J gene is TRBJ2-7, the V gene TRBV5-1; D call uncertain. Deletions cut 4 bases from V and 3 bases from J, with 11 bases between. The CDR3 extends over 13 amino acids. Germline CDR1 reads SGHRS; CDR2 reads YFSETQ.

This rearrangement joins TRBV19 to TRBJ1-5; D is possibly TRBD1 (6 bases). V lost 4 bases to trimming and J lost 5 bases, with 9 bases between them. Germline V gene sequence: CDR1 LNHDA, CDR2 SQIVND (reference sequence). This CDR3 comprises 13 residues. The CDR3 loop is CASSTQGDQPQHF. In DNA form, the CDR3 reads TGTGCCAGTAGTACACAGGGTGATCAGCCCCAGCATTTT. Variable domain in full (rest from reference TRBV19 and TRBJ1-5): DGGITQSPKYLFRKEGQNVTLSCEQNLNHDAMYWYRQDPGQGLRLIYYSQIVNDFQKGDIAEGYSVSREKKESFPLTVTSAQKNPTAFYLCASSTQGDQPQHFGDGTRLSIL.

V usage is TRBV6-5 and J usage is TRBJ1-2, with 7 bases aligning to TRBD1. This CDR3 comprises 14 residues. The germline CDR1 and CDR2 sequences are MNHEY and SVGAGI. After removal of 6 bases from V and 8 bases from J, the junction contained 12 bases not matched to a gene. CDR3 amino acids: CASRGDSEIRGYTF. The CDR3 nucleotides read TGTGCCAGCAGGGGGGACAGCGAAATCAGGGGCTACACCTTC.

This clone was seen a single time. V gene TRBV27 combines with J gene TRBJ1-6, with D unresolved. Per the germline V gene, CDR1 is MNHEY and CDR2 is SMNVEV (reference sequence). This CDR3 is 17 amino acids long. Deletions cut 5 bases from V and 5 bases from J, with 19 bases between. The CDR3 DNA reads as TGTGCCAGCAGTCCCCGAGACACCATACACAATAATTCACCCCTCCACTTT. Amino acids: CASSPRDTIHNNSPLHF.

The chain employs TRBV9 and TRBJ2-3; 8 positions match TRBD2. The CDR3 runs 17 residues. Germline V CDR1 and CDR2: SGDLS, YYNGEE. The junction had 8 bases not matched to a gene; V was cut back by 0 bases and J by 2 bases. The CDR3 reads CASSVGTSGLFTDTQYF. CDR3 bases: TGTGCCAGCAGCGTAGGCACTAGCGGCTTATTCACAGATACGCAGTATTTT.

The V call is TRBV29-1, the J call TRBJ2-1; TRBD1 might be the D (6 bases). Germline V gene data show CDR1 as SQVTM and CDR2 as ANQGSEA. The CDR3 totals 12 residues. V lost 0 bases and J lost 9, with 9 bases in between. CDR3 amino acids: CSVEETGTEQFF. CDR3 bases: TGCAGCGTTGAAGAAACAGGGACTGAGCAGTTCTTC.

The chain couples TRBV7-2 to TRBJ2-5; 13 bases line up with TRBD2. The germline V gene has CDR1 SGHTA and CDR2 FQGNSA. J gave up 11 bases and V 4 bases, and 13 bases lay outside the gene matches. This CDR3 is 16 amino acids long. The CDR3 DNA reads TGTGCCAGCAGCTCGTATACAGGACTAGCGGGAGAAGCACAGTACTTC. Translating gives CASSSYTGLAGEAQYF.

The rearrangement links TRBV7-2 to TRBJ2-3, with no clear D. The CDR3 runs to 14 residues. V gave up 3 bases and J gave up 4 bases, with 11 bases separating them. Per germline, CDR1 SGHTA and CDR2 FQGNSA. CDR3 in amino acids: CASSFRLGPDTQYF. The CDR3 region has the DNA TGTGCCAGCAGCTTTCGTTTGGGCCCAGATACGCAGTATTTT. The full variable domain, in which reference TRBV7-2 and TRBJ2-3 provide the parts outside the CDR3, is GAGVSQSPSNKVTEKGKDVELRCDPISGHTALYWYRQSLGQGLEFLIYFQGNSAPDKSGLPSDRFSAERTGGSVSTLTIQRTQQEDSAVYLCASSFRLGPDTQYFGPGTRLTVL.

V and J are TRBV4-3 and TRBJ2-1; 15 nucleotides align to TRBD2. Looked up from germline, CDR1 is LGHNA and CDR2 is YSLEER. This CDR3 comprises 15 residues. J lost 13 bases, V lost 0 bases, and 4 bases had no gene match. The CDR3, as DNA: TGCGCCAGCAGCCAAGAGGAGGGACTAGCGGGAGGACAGTTCTTC. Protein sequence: CASSQEEGLAGGQFF.

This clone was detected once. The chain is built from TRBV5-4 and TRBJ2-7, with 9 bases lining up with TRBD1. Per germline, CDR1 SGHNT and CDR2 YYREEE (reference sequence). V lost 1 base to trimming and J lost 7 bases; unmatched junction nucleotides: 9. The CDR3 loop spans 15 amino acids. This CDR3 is CASSLWTGASREQYF. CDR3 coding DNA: TGTGCCAGCAGCTTGTGGACAGGGGCCTCTAGAGAGCAGTACTTC.

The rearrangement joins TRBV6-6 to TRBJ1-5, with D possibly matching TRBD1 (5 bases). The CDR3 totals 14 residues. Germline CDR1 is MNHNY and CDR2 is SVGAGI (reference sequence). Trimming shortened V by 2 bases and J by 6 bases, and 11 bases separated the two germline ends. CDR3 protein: CASSYQGFGQPQHF. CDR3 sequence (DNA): TGTGCCAGCAGTTACCAGGGTTTCGGTCAGCCCCAGCATTTT.

For the CDR3, the DNA is TGTGCCTGGAGTGCGACAGGTTTTCAGCCCCAGCATTTT. Translated: CAWSATGFQPQHF. The chain carries TRBV30 and TRBJ1-5, with a possible D match to TRBD1 (6 bases). The CDR3 length is 13 residues. Germline CDR1 and CDR2: GTSNPN and SVGIG (reference sequence). The ends were cut back, 1 base at V and 6 bases at J, with 10 bases in the middle. Complete variable domain (other parts from reference TRBV30 and TRBJ1-5): SQTIHQWPATLVQPVGSPLSLECTVEGTSNPNLYWYRQAAGRGLQLLFYSVGIGQISSEVPQNLSASRPQDRQFILSSKKLLLSDSGFYLCAWSATGFQPQHFGDGTRLSIL.

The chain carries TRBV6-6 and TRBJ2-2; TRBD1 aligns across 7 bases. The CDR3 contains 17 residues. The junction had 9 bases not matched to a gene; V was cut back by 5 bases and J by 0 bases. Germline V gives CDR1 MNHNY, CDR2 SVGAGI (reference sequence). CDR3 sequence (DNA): TGTGCCAGCAGTCCCGGGACAGCGTTTGCGAACACCGGGGAGCTGTTTTTT. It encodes CASSPGTAFANTGELFF.

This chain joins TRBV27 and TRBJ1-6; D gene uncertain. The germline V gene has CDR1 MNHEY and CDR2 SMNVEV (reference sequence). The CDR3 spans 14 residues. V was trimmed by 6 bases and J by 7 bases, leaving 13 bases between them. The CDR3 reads CASRAPGGNSPLHF. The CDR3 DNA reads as TGTGCCAGCAGGGCCCCTGGAGGCAATTCACCCCTCCACTTT.

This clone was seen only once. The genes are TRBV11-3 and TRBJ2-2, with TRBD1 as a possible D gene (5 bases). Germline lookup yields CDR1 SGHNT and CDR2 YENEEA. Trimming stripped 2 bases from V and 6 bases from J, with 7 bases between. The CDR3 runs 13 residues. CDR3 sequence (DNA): TGTGCCAGCAGCTTAAGGGGTGCCGGGGAGCTGTTTTTT. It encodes CASSLRGAGELFF.

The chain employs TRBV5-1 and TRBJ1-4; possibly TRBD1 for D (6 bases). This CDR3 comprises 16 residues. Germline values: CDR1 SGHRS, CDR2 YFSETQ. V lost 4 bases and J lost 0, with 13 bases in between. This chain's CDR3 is CASSQNPGATNEKLFF. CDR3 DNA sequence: TGCGCCAGCAGCCAAAACCCAGGGGCAACTAATGAAAAACTGTTTTTT.

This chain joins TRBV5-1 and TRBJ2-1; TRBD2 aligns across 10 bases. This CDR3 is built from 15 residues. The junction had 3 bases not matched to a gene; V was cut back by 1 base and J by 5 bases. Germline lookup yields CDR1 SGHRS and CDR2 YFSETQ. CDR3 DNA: TGCGCCAGCAGCTTGAGCCTAGCGGGAGACAATGAGCAGTTCTTC. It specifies CASSLSLAGDNEQFF.

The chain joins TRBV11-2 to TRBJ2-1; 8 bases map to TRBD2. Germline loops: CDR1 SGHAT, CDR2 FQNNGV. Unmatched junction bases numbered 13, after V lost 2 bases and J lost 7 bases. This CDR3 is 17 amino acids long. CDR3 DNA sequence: TGTGCCAGCAGCTTATTGGATACTAGCGGTGCTTCAAATGAGCAGTTCTTC. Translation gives CASSLLDTSGASNEQFF.

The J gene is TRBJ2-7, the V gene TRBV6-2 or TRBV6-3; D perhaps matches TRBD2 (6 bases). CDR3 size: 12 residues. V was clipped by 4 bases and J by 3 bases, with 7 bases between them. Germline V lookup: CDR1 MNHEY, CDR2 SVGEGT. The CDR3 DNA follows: TGTGCCAGCAGTTCGGGAGTCTACGAGCAGTACTTC. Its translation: CASSSGVYEQYF.

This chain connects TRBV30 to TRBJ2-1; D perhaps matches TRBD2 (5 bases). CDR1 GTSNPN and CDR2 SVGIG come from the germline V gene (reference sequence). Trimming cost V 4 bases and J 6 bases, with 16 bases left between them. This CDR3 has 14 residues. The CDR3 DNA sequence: TGTGCCTGGAACCTCGGGATAGTGTCCAATGAGCAGTTCTTC. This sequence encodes CAWNLGIVSNEQFF.

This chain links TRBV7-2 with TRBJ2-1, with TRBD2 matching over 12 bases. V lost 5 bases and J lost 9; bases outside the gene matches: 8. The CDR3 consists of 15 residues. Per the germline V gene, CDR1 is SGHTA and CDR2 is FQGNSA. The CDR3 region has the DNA TGTGCCAGCAGCCCTCGGACTAGCGGGACTGTTGAGCAGTTCTTC. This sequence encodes CASSPRTSGTVEQFF.